This T cell receptor beta chain is drawn from a study of cytomegalovirus exposure and HLA in healthy donors. PCR was performed using 60 Vbeta and 13 Jbeta primers. Assay used: immunoSEQ multiplex PCR; TCRdb lists only in-frame clones, some missing. In the table there are around 140,000 clones, roughly four fifths of which are singletons. This clone turned up a few times. What it recognizes is unknown. V shed 3 bases and J shed 7 bases, with 13 bases lying between them. CDR1 is SNHLY, CDR2 FYNNEI, per germline. The CDR3 extends over 14 amino acids. Study conclusions and caveats: The study recorded about 150 TCR beta chains that were cytomegalovirus-associated. The study carried out a later analysis of TCR beta sequences. It associated about 15,000 of them with specific HLA alleles at a false discovery rate of 0.05. Productive status was seen about 87% or about 30% of the time for most TCR beta V segments in an earlier analysis. Donors belonging to an Asian-associated ancestry cluster reportedly showed fewer N-insertions in productive TCRs than the approximately 670-donor mean, according to what a later analysis found.

The source of this sequence is a man between 25 and 39 years old in good health and CMV-seropositive. The sample consisted of PBMCs. This chain joins TRBV2 and TRBJ1-5; D is possibly TRBD1 (6 bases). Here the CDR3 DNA reads TGTGCCAGCAGTGAGTGGGACACCGGACAGCCCCAGCATTTT. Its protein is CASSEWDTGQPQHF. The variable domain in full, completed from reference TRBV2 and TRBJ1-5, reads EPEVTQTPSHQVTQMGQEVILRCVPISNHLYFYWYRQILGQKVEFLVSFYNNEISEKSEIFDDQFSVERPDGSNFTLKIRSTKLEDSAMYFCASSEWDTGQPQHFGDGTRLSIL.